What follows are 31 T cell receptor beta chains derived from one specimen sequenced in a study of blood T cells in healthy people across ages. Alongside a J-beta primer mix, a sample-barcoded 5' primer served in a second PCR lasting 7 to 11 cycles. Using its own MiXCR run on the 5' RACE reads, TCRdb lists one record per CDR3 protein. The data contain approximately 1.5 million distinct CDR3 sequences, around 40% of them singletons. The sequenced sample was blood. All receptors derive from a woman under 30 in good health.

The chain carries TRBV20-1 and TRBJ1-2, with D unclear. V lost 3 bases and J lost 6, with 20 bases in between. The CDR3 contains 15 residues. From germline, CDR1 is DFQATT and CDR2 SNEGSKA (reference sequence). The CDR3 coding sequence is TGCAGTGCTAGGGATTTTCCAGGCCTTGAAGATGGCTACACCTTC. Translated: CSARDFPGLEDGYTF.

This clonotype was seen a handful of times. The V call is TRBV29-1, the J call TRBJ2-7; 8 bases fit TRBD1. The CDR3 covers 12 residues. Germline CDR1 and CDR2: SQVTM and ANQGSEA. Trimming removed 5 bases from V and 4 bases from J; junction bases left unmatched: 4. The CDR3 DNA follows: TGCAGCGTTCAGGGGGCGCGGTACGAGCAGTACTTC. Amino acid sequence: CSVQGARYEQYF.

The chain couples TRBV29-1 to TRBJ1-1; D is perhaps TRBD1 (6 bases). CDR3 length: 13 residues. V was cut by 8 bases and J by 3 bases, with 16 bases left in between. Germline lookup yields CDR1 SQVTM and CDR2 ANQGSEA. The CDR3 here is CSYRGQGYTEAFF. The CDR3 nucleotides read TGCAGCTACCGCGGGCAGGGGTACACTGAAGCTTTCTTT.

CDR3 DNA: TGTGCCAGCAGTTCTTGGACAAGTAACTACGAGCAGTACTTC. It is translated as CASSSWTSNYEQYF. V is TRBV27 and J is TRBJ2-7, with D perhaps TRBD1 (5 bases). The CDR3 runs to 14 residues. Germline V CDR1 and CDR2: MNHEY, SMNVEV (reference sequence). V was shortened by 4 bases and J by 3 bases, with 13 bases between the two germline ends.

This chain's CDR3 is CASSSDRARSPNQPQHF. Written as DNA, the CDR3 is TGTGCCAGCAGTTCCGACAGGGCCAGGAGCCCTAATCAGCCCCAGCATTTT. The chain uses TRBV6-2 or TRBV6-3 and TRBJ1-5, with TRBD1 matching 7 bases. In germline, CDR1 is MNHEY, CDR2 SVGEGT. The CDR3 is 17 residues long. With V trimmed by 4 bases and J by 4 bases, 13 bases remained unmatched.

This clonotype was picked up a small number of times. The gene calls are TRBV7-9 and TRBJ2-7, with 10 bases that match TRBD2. Germline CDR1 SEHNR, CDR2 FQNEAQ (reference sequence). The CDR3 sequence is 15 residues long. With 4 bases clipped from V and 4 bases from J, the junction kept 7 bases outside the gene matches. CDR3 bases: TGTGCCAGCAGCTACAAACTAGCGGGAATTTACGAGCAGTACTTC. This encodes CASSYKLAGIYEQYF. Drawing the rest from reference TRBV7-9 and TRBJ2-7, the complete variable domain is DTGVSQNPRHKITKRGQNVTFRCDPISEHNRLYWYRQTLGQGPEFLTYFQNEAQLEKSRLLSDRFSAERPKGSFSTLEIQRTEQGDSAMYLCASSYKLAGIYEQYFGPGTRLTVT.

The DNA of the CDR3 is TGTGCCAGCAGCCATCCCCGACAGGGCAACTATGGCTACACCTTC. This codes for CASSHPRQGNYGYTF. The V and J genes are TRBV7-9 and TRBJ1-2; 7 nucleotides line up with TRBD1. Germline CDR1 SEHNR, CDR2 FQNEAQ (reference sequence). The CDR3 extends over 15 amino acids. With V trimmed by 5 bases and J by 2 bases, 8 bases remained unmatched. Using reference TRBV7-9 and TRBJ1-2 for the parts outside the CDR3, the full variable domain is DTGVSQNPRHKITKRGQNVTFRCDPISEHNRLYWYRQTLGQGPEFLTYFQNEAQLEKSRLLSDRFSAERPKGSFSTLEIQRTEQGDSAMYLCASSHPRQGNYGYTFGSGTRLTVV.

The chain recombines TRBV20-1 with TRBJ1-2; D is unresolved. Germline V gene sequence: CDR1 DFQATT, CDR2 SNEGSKA (reference sequence). Trimming removed 0 bases at V and 8 bases at J, with 13 bases between. The CDR3 runs 13 residues. The CDR3 nucleotides read TGCAGTGCTAGAGACTCGAGCAGGCTCGGCTACACCTTC. Amino acid sequence: CSARDSSRLGYTF.

This rearrangement joins TRBV20-1 to TRBJ1-5; D unresolved. CDR1 and CDR2 from the germline V gene are DFQATT and SNEGSKA (reference sequence). The CDR3 has 17 amino acids. Trimming took off 3 bases at V and 0 bases at J, with 18 bases between the two ends. CDR3 sequence: CSARTFRKKDSNQPQHF. CDR3 bases: TGCAGTGCTAGGACGTTCCGGAAAAAGGATAGCAATCAGCCCCAGCATTTT.

This clonotype was counted only a few times. The chain has TRBV4-2 and TRBJ2-1; possibly TRBD1 or TRBD2 for D (5 bases each). The germline V and J ends were trimmed by 5 bases and 8 bases, with 13 bases remaining between them. The CDR3 is 13 residues long. Germline lookup yields CDR1 LGHNA and CDR2 YNFKEQ. The CDR3: CASSYTGGDEQFF. The DNA of the CDR3 is TGTGCCAGCAGCTACACAGGAGGAGATGAGCAGTTCTTC.

This clonotype was detected only a few times. This sequence joins TRBV5-1 and TRBJ1-2; TRBD1 matches 8 bases. Germline V lookup: CDR1 SGHRS, CDR2 YFSETQ. J lost 9 bases, V lost 4 bases, and 8 bases had no gene match. The CDR3 runs 13 residues. The CDR3 bases are TGCGCCAGCAGCAAAGGACAGGGTTCGAGCTACACCTTC. Translating gives CASSKGQGSSYTF.

This sequence joins TRBV20-1 and TRBJ1-2; TRBD1 is a possible D gene (6 bases). Between the trimmed V and J ends, which lost 6 bases and 5 bases, there was a span of 13 bases. The CDR3 sequence is 12 residues long. The germline V gene encodes CDR1 DFQATT and CDR2 SNEGSKA (reference sequence). The CDR3 coding sequence is TGCAGTGCAACTGACAGGTGGTATGGCTACACCTTC. Amino acid sequence: CSATDRWYGYTF.

CDR3 amino acids: CSAHRDRGSYEQYF. The CDR3 nucleotides are TGCAGTGCTCACCGGGACAGGGGTTCCTACGAGCAGTACTTC. The genes are TRBV20-1 and TRBJ2-7, with TRBD1 matching 10 bases. The germline V gene has CDR1 DFQATT and CDR2 SNEGSKA (reference sequence). The CDR3 covers 14 residues. V dropped 5 bases and J dropped 1; count of bases not matched to a gene: 5.

The rearrangement links TRBV6-1 to TRBJ1-5; D is perhaps TRBD1 (6 bases). The germline CDR1 and CDR2 sequences are MNHNS and SASEGT. The CDR3 extends over 15 amino acids. With 3 bases removed from V and 6 bases from J, the gap between germline ends came to 15 bases. In nucleotides, the CDR3 is TGTGCCAGCAGTGATAGCCTACGGGGGCTTCAGCCCCAGCATTTT. This encodes CASSDSLRGLQPQHF.

About this clonotype: At one boundary the junction diverges from the germline segment, which might be a read error. The chain couples TRBV5-6 to TRBJ2-5; no definite D call. Germline CDR1 and CDR2: SGHDT and YYEEEE. The CDR3 spans 14 residues. CDR3 DNA sequence: TGTGCCGGCAGCTTTCGTACAAGATACTACAAGCAGTACTTC. This encodes CAGSFRTRYYKQYF.

J is TRBJ2-1 and V is TRBV20-1; D not resolved. The germline gives CDR1 DFQATT, CDR2 SNEGSKA (reference sequence). Trimming pared 6 bases from V and 1 base from J, leaving 7 bases between. The CDR3 is made up of 12 amino acids. DNA of the CDR3: TGCAGTGCCCCGCGATCCTACAATGAGCAGTTCTTC. It encodes CSAPRSYNEQFF.

Notes on this clonotype: A read error may explain this, as a much larger clone is one base away. This rearrangement joins TRBV19 to TRBJ2-2; D is ambiguous. Per germline, CDR1 LNHDA and CDR2 SQIVND (reference sequence). The CDR3 has 12 amino acids. V was pared by 9 bases and J by 6 bases, with 11 bases between. CDR3 amino acids: CARSLGSGELFF. CDR3 DNA: TGTGCCAGGAGTCTCGGCTCCGGGGAGCTGTTTTTT.

The rearrangement joins TRBV6-1 to TRBJ2-7; 7 nucleotides align to TRBD2. The CDR3 is 15 amino acids. Trimming at V came to 2 bases and at J to 0 bases, leaving 4 bases not matched to a gene. The germline CDR1 and CDR2 sequences are MNHNS and SASEGT. The CDR3 sequence is CASSEIAGFSYEQYF. The CDR3 DNA reads TGTGCCAGCAGTGAAATAGCGGGCTTCTCCTACGAGCAGTACTTC.

The table lists this clonotype with a count of one. The chain joins TRBV6-5 to TRBJ1-6; no definite D call. There are 13 residues in the CDR3. Per germline, CDR1 MNHEY and CDR2 SVGAGI. Trimming removed 8 bases at V and 8 bases at J, with 13 bases between. The CDR3 DNA is TGTGCCAGCGGAGCAGCCAAGTATTCACCCCTCCACTTT. Its translation: CASGAAKYSPLHF.

This clonotype was counted many times. The V and J genes are TRBV29-1 and TRBJ2-1; the D is unclear. This CDR3 is built from 11 residues. V lost 5 bases, J lost 0 bases, and 2 bases lay in between. Germline CDR1 reads SQVTM; CDR2 reads ANQGSEA. The CDR3 nucleotides read TGCAGCGTTTTCTCCTACAATGAGCAGTTCTTC. It specifies CSVFSYNEQFF.

CDR3 nucleotide sequence: TGTGCCAGCAGTGGGCGTGGGAGCGGAAAAGCGAACACCGGGGAGCTGTTTTTT. The encoded protein is CASSGRGSGKANTGELFF. The rearrangement uses TRBV25-1 and TRBJ2-2; the D gene is possibly TRBD2 (5 bases). The CDR3 length is 18 residues. V gave up 4 bases and J gave up 0 bases, with 18 bases separating them. From germline, CDR1 is MGHDK and CDR2 SYGVNS.

This clonotype was detected once. The V gene is TRBV20-1, the J gene TRBJ2-7; 13 nucleotides match TRBD2. There are 14 residues in the CDR3. CDR1 is DFQATT and CDR2 is SNEGSKA in the germline V gene (reference sequence). After removal of 6 bases from V and 6 bases from J, the junction contained 8 bases not matched to a gene. CDR3 DNA sequence: TGCAGTGCCCAAACTAGCGGGAGGGCCGTCGAGCAGTACTTC. Translated: CSAQTSGRAVEQYF.

This chain uses TRBV21-1 with TRBJ2-3. TRBV21-1 is deemed a pseudogene. The CDR3 has 12 amino acids. This CDR3 is CASSKDADTQYF. The CDR3 DNA sequence: TGTGCCAGCAGCAAGGACGCAGATACGCAGTATTTT.

V and J are TRBV10-2 and TRBJ2-7; maybe TRBD2 (5 bases). V was cut by 5 bases and J by 6 bases, with 14 bases left in between. Germline V gene data show CDR1 as WSHSY and CDR2 as SAAADI. CDR3 length equals 13 residues. The CDR3 DNA reads as TGCGCCAGCAGTTCCCTTAGCGTTTCCGAGCAGTACTTC. Residues: CASSSLSVSEQYF.

This clonotype was counted between two and nine times. The V and J genes are TRBV10-3 and TRBJ1-4, with 11 bases lining up with TRBD1. The germline gives CDR1 ENHRY, CDR2 SYGVKD. There are 13 residues in the CDR3. Germline trimming cut 6 bases from V and 8 bases from J; bases unmatched to any gene: 2. The CDR3 nucleotides read TGTGCCATCAGGGGACAGGGGGTCGAAAAACTGTTTTTT. Its protein is CAIRGQGVEKLFF.

Many counts were recorded for this clonotype. This rearrangement joins TRBV12-3 or TRBV12-4 to TRBJ2-1; D is ambiguous. The length of the CDR3 is 14 residues. V was pared by 4 bases and J by 6 bases, with 13 bases between. DNA of the CDR3: TGTGCCAGCAGTTCCTCGACAAGAAGCAATGAGCAGTTCTTC. It is translated as CASSSSTRSNEQFF.

This clonotype showed up many times. The chain joins TRBV7-9 to TRBJ1-1; tentatively, D is TRBD1 (6 bases). Germline CDR1 and CDR2: SEHNR and FQNEAQ (reference sequence). The length of the CDR3 is 13 residues. V gave up 5 bases and J gave up 5 bases, with 12 bases separating them. In DNA, the CDR3 is TGTGCCAGCAGCGCACAGGGTAGGACTGAAGCTTTCTTT. Protein sequence: CASSAQGRTEAFF.

This clonotype came up a few times. In nucleotides, the CDR3 is TGCGCCAGCCATTTACCAACAGGGGGGAGGACGAACACTGAAGCTTTCTTT. It codes for CASHLPTGGRTNTEAFF. The chain has TRBV5-1 and TRBJ1-1; 8 bases line up with TRBD1. The CDR3 covers 17 residues. Germline V lookup: CDR1 SGHRS, CDR2 YFSETQ. The V and J ends lost 7 bases and 1 base, in that order; junction bases with no gene match: 15.

J is TRBJ2-1 and V is TRBV7-9, with D possibly being TRBD2 (6 bases). The CDR3 is made up of 14 amino acids. V was shortened by 5 bases and J by 4 bases, with 12 bases between the two germline ends. The germline V gene encodes CDR1 SEHNR and CDR2 FQNEAQ (reference sequence). The CDR3 sequence is CASSRGFGYNEQFF. The CDR3 region has the DNA TGTGCCAGCAGCCGGGGGTTCGGGTACAATGAGCAGTTCTTC.

The chain is built from TRBV7-6 and TRBJ1-1, with D maybe TRBD1 (5 bases). V was trimmed by 4 bases and J by 7 bases, leaving 13 bases between them. The CDR3 covers 13 residues. Per germline, CDR1 SGHVS and CDR2 FNYEAQ. The CDR3 DNA follows: TGTGCCAGCAGCTCTACGCAGGGCGTTGAAGCTTTCTTT. The encoded protein is CASSSTQGVEAFF.

In its sample, this clonotype was seen a few times. The chain has TRBV2 and TRBJ2-4; D is unclear. CDR1 and CDR2 from the germline V gene are SNHLY and FYNNEI. The V end lost 5 bases, the J end lost 3 bases, and 14 bases lay between the germline ends. The CDR3 is 15 residues long. The CDR3 DNA sequence: TGTGCCAGCAGTATTTCAGGAGCCTTCAAAAACATTCAGTACTTC. Its protein is CASSISGAFKNIQYF.